Following are 17 T cell receptor beta chains from one sample sequenced in a study of CD4 T cells in relation to SARS-CoV-2 and coronaviruses. The unexposed donors gave CD4+ T cells in about 2011-2018, prior to COVID-19. Profiled with immunoSEQ multiplex PCR; TCRdb holds only in-frame clones, not every one. The table lists under 90,000 clones, 93% of them singletons, with roughly 0.21% in the top ten. What was sequenced was naive CD4+ T cells from PBMCs. Stated subset: naive CD4+ T cells isolated by negative enrichment. Receptors originate from a human donor in good health.

This sequence joins TRBV12-3 or TRBV12-4 and TRBJ2-1, with D unclear. V lost 1 base and J lost 9, with 10 bases in between. The CDR3 sequence is 13 residues long. The DNA for the CDR3 is TGTGCCAGCAGTTTAGGGTCCCCGGGTGAGCAGTTCTTC. Protein sequence: CASSLGSPGEQFF.

V is TRBV30 and J is TRBJ1-5; D perhaps matches TRBD1 (5 bases). Germline V gene lookup returns CDR1 GTSNPN and CDR2 SVGIG (reference sequence). V was clipped by 2 bases and J by 4 bases, with 12 bases between them. CDR3 length: 14 amino acids. CDR3 residues: CAWSSGGGNQPQHF. DNA of the CDR3: TGTGCCTGGAGTTCCGGCGGGGGGAATCAGCCCCAGCATTTT.

This clone was seen a single time. CDR3 protein: CAILAGTGSFEQFF. CDR3 DNA sequence: TGTGCCATCCTGGCAGGGACAGGGTCGTTTGAGCAGTTCTTC. The chain couples TRBV28 to TRBJ2-1; 9 positions agree with TRBD1. Germline V gene lookup returns CDR1 MDHEN and CDR2 SYDVKM. The trim removed 10 bases at V and 9 bases at J, leaving 13 bases unmatched. The CDR3 is 14 amino acids.

The chain has TRBV10-3 and TRBJ2-3; D not certain. Germline CDR1 reads ENHRY; CDR2 reads SYGVKD. V lost 2 bases, J lost 6 bases, and 15 bases lay in between. This CDR3 contains 15 residues. CDR3 coding DNA: TGTGCCATCAGTGAGAGTGACACCTCCAGGGATACGCAGTATTTT. The encoded protein is CAISESDTSRDTQYF.

This clone was detected only once. The V call is TRBV18, the J call TRBJ2-7, with a possible D match to TRBD1 (6 bases). This CDR3 contains 14 residues. Germline V gene sequence: CDR1 KGHSH, CDR2 LQKENI. V lost 3 bases and J 3 bases, leaving 12 bases between the germline ends. CDR3 sequence: CASSPGTSVYEQYF. CDR3 bases: TGTGCCAGCTCACCTGGGACATCGGTCTACGAGCAGTACTTC.

The chain carries TRBV7-9 and TRBJ2-5; D gene uncertain. Germline V lookup: CDR1 SEHNR, CDR2 FQNEAQ (reference sequence). Deletions cut 4 bases from V and 5 bases from J, with 17 bases between. CDR3 size: 15 residues. DNA for the CDR3: TGTGCCAGCAGCTCCTTAGGTCAGTTGGGTGAGACCCAGTACTTC. It is translated as CASSSLGQLGETQYF.

This chain connects TRBV12-5 to TRBJ2-1; TRBD1 or TRBD2 may be the D gene (5 bases each). The CDR3 runs to 16 residues. Trimming removed 2 bases at V and 0 bases at J, with 11 bases between. Germline lookup yields CDR1 LGHNT and CDR2 FRNRAP. CDR3 nucleotides: TGTGCTAGTGGTTTGTCGAGAGGGGCCTCCTACAATGAGCAGTTCTTC. Protein: CASGLSRGASYNEQFF.

The CDR3: CASSLGEGGGYTF. The CDR3 DNA follows: TGTGCCAGCAGCTTGGGGGAGGGAGGAGGCTACACCTTC. V gene TRBV5-4 combines with J gene TRBJ1-2; D is uncertain. V lost 0 bases and J 8 bases, leaving 11 bases between the germline ends. Germline V lookup: CDR1 SGHNT, CDR2 YYREEE (reference sequence). The CDR3 sequence is 13 residues long.

V usage is TRBV6-2 or TRBV6-3 and J usage is TRBJ2-3, with D unclear. Per germline, CDR1 MNHEY and CDR2 SVGEGT. V was cut by 0 bases and J by 6 bases, with 7 bases left in between. The CDR3 spans 13 residues. CDR3 coding DNA: TGTGCCAGCAGTTACTCGGACGGCGATACGCAGTATTTT. Translating it yields CASSYSDGDTQYF.

The chain combines TRBV18 with TRBJ2-7, with TRBD1 matching over 9 bases. Germline lookup yields CDR1 KGHSH and CDR2 LQKENI. This CDR3 has 15 amino acids. With V trimmed by 6 bases and J by 0 bases, 6 bases remained unmatched. DNA of the CDR3: TGTGCCAGCTCGCGCGGACAGGGGAGCTCCTACGAGCAGTACTTC. This gives the protein CASSRGQGSSYEQYF. Using reference TRBV18 and TRBJ2-7 for the parts outside the CDR3, the full variable domain is NAGVMQNPRHLVRRRGQEARLRCSPMKGHSHVYWYRQLPEEGLKFMVYLQKENIIDESGMPKERFSAEFPKEGPSILRIQQVVRGDSAAYFCASSRGQGSSYEQYFGPGTRLTVT.

As concerns this clone: A junction boundary mismatches the germline segment, possibly from a read error. This chain connects TRBV7-7 to TRBJ2-5, with a weak D call TRBD2 (7 bases). Germline V gene lookup returns CDR1 SSHAT and CDR2 FNYEAQ (reference sequence). This CDR3 is 13 amino acids long. The CDR3 reads CASSPGGPGTQYF. The CDR3 DNA follows: TGTGCTAGCAGCCCGGGGGGCCCTGGGACCCAGTACTTC.

This clone came up once. The gene calls are TRBV7-7 and TRBJ2-2; TRBD2 aligns across 14 bases. Germline-derived CDR1 and CDR2 are SSHAT and FNYEAQ (reference sequence). Trimming cost V 4 bases and J 5 bases; bases outside gene matches: 6. CDR3 length: 17 residues. The DNA for the CDR3 is TGTGCCAGCAGCTCAGGACTAGCGGGGGGTGTTACCGGGGAGCTGTTTTTT. Translating it yields CASSSGLAGGVTGELFF.

The rearrangement links TRBV28 to TRBJ2-7; D perhaps matches TRBD2 (6 bases). CDR1 and CDR2 (germline): MDHEN, SYDVKM. CDR3 length: 14 amino acids. V dropped 5 bases and J dropped 7 bases, with 18 bases sitting between them. Written as DNA, the CDR3 is TGTGCCAGCAGTGACCGCACGGGGCGGGATGAGCAGTACTTC. Translated: CASSDRTGRDEQYF.

V gene TRBV28 combines with J gene TRBJ2-7; TRBD2 matches at 11 bases. The junction had 7 bases not matched to a gene; V was cut back by 1 base and J by 2 bases. In germline, CDR1 is MDHEN, CDR2 SYDVKM. The CDR3 has 17 amino acids. DNA for the CDR3: TGTGCCAGCAGTTTATTGGGACTAGCGGCTAGACCCTACGAGCAGTACTTC. Residues: CASSLLGLAARPYEQYF.

The chain has TRBV4-1 and TRBJ2-3; 9 positions agree with TRBD2. The CDR3 has 16 amino acids. Trimming cost V 1 base and J 6 bases; bases outside gene matches: 8. Germline V gives CDR1 MGHRA, CDR2 YSYEKL. In DNA, the CDR3 is TGCGCCAGCAGCCAAGGGTTAGCGGGGGAGGGGGATACGCAGTATTTT. It encodes CASSQGLAGEGDTQYF.

The chain is built from TRBV2 and TRBJ1-6; the D is unclear. The CDR3 runs to 13 residues. The V end was cut by 9 bases, the J end by 6 bases, with 12 bases between. CDR1 SNHLY and CDR2 FYNNEI come from the germline V gene. CDR3 amino acids: CASRTQLNSPLHF. In DNA form, the CDR3 reads TGTGCCAGTAGGACTCAGCTTAATTCACCCCTCCACTTT. The full variable domain, its missing parts supplied by reference TRBV2 and TRBJ1-6, is EPEVTQTPSHQVTQMGQEVILRCVPISNHLYFYWYRQILGQKVEFLVSFYNNEISEKSEIFDDQFSVERPDGSNFTLKIRSTKLEDSAMYFCASRTQLNSPLHFGNGTRLTVT.

The J gene is TRBJ2-7, the V gene TRBV23-1; D may be TRBD1 or TRBD2 (5 bases each). TRBV23-1 is marked as an open reading frame, function uncertain. Trimming left V 6 bases short and J 2 bases short, with 17 bases between. This CDR3 is 15 amino acids long. DNA of the CDR3: TGCGCCAGCAGCCCCCCGGGCGAGGGACCCTACGAGCAGTACTTC. The encoded protein is CASSPPGEGPYEQYF.